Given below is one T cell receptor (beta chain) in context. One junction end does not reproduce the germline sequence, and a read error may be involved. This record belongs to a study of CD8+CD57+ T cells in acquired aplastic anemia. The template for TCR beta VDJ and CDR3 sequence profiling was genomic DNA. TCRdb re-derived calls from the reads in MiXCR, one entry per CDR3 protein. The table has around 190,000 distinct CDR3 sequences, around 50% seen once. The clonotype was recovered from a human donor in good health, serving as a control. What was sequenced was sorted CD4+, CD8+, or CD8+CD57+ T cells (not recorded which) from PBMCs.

Here the CDR3 reads CASSLTKVYNEQFF. CDR3 nucleotide sequence: TGTGCTAGCAGCTTAACTAAAGTGTACAATGAGCAGTTCTTC. This sequence joins TRBV7-7 and TRBJ2-1; D gene uncertain. CDR3 length: 14 amino acids. Germline CDR1 is SSHAT and CDR2 is FNYEAQ (reference sequence).